This T cell receptor beta chain was sequenced for a study of T-cell reconstitution after alpha-beta-depleted transplantation in children. There are many counts of this clonotype. Its specificity is not known. Preparing the TCRbeta library involved the use of unique molecular identifiers. One entry per CDR3 protein, called by TCRdb with MiXCR from the PCR reads. The table records about 490,000 distinct CDR3 sequences, about 10% of them present only once. Whole-study results and caveats: Recipient T cells and thymic progenitors that survived were the source of the high TCRbeta diversity seen at day 60 in some patients. About two months after transplant, alpha-beta T cells reportedly came from several hundred expanded graft clones.

Trimming pared 1 base from V and 0 bases from J, leaving 7 bases between. CDR1 and CDR2 from the germline V gene are LGHNA and YSLEER. CDR3 length: 15 residues. The sample here was PBMCs, taken before TCRalphabeta/CD19-depleted stem cell transplant. The V gene is TRBV4-3, the J gene TRBJ2-1, with TRBD2 as a possible D gene (5 bases). This receptor was obtained from a child under 10 years old with inherited bone marrow failure, due to receive a stem cell transplant. CDR3 amino acids: CASSQGGISYNEQFF. For the CDR3, the DNA is TGCGCCAGCAGCCAAGGAGGGATCTCCTACAATGAGCAGTTCTTC.